These T cell receptor beta chains were read from a single sample in a study of cytomegalovirus exposure and HLA in healthy donors. TCRdb keeps only in-frame clones here, not all; method: immunoSEQ multiplex PCR. The sample contains fewer than 90,000 clones, around 76% of which appear only once. Sequenced sample: PBMCs. The origin of the receptors is a man under 40 in good health and CMV-seropositive. Both conserved end residues are part of each CDR3. Fields, in order: D gene, clone size, V gene, J gene, CDR3 DNA, CDR3 protein. D genes are given only for firm matches. Size tells how often a clone was seen (once, few, many) or the class of an expanded clone, and some rows leave it out.

TRBD1,-,TRBV10-2,TRBJ1-2,TGCGCCAGCAGGGCCGGGACAGAAAACTATGGCTACACCTTC,CASRAGTENYGYTF
-,-,TRBV28,TRBJ1-4,TGTGCCAGCAGTCCTTCGGGGAGTCCCGAGTCCCGTGAAAAACTGTTTTTT,CASSPSGSPESREKLFF
-,few,TRBV19,TRBJ1-6,TGTGCCAGTAGTTGGTCGACTCATAATTCACCCCTCCACTTT,CASSWSTHNSPLHF
-,-,TRBV19,TRBJ1-5,TGTGCCAGTAGTATGGGCTATCAGCCCCAGCATTTT,CASSMGYQPQHF
TRBD1,-,TRBV4-1,TRBJ1-2,TGCGCCAGCAGCCAAGATATCGCCCCAGGGGGCTTTTTTGGTGGCTACACCTTC,CASSQDIAPGGFFGGYTF
-,-,TRBV2,TRBJ1-2,TGTGCCAGCAGTGAAAGACAGGTCTATGGCTACACCTTC,CASSERQVYGYTF
-,few,TRBV5-4,TRBJ1-2,TGTGCCAGCAGCTTCGGACGGGATAACTATGGCTACACCTTC,CASSFGRDNYGYTF
-,-,TRBV11-2,TRBJ1-4,TGTGCCAGCAGCCTAACGGGTGAAAAACTGTTTTTT,CASSLTGEKLFF
TRBD1,-,TRBV5-1,TRBJ2-2,TGCGCCAGCAGCTCGCGACAGGGGGCAGGCACCGGGGAGCTGTTTTTT,CASSSRQGAGTGELFF
-,-,TRBV2,TRBJ2-5,TGTGCCAGCAGTACAGGGACGAGGGAGACCCAGTACTTC,CASSTGTRETQYF
TRBD2,-,TRBV30,TRBJ2-5,TGTGCCTGGAAAGTGGGCGGGGGGGGGACCCAGTACTTC,CAWKVGGGGTQYF
TRBD2,-,TRBV5-6,TRBJ2-3,TGTGCCAGCAGCTTGGGGGTTGCGGGGGGGACCACAGATACGCAGTATTTT,CASSLGVAGGTTDTQYF
TRBD2,-,TRBV5-4,TRBJ2-5,TGTGCCAGCAGCTTACGGTGGCTAGCGGGGGGGGAGACCCAGTACTTC,CASSLRWLAGGETQYF
TRBD2,-,TRBV27,TRBJ2-2,TGTGCAAGCGGCCGCGGGGGGTCCATTATCACCGGGGAGCTGTTTTTT,CASGRGGSIITGELFF
TRBD1,few,TRBV10-3,TRBJ2-1,TGTGCCATCCGGCAAGGACAGGGGGTTTACAATGAGCAGTTCTTC,CAIRQGQGVYNEQFF
-,many,TRBV5-1,TRBJ1-6,TGCGCCAGCAGCTTGGGGGAGTATGATAATTCACCCCTCCACTTT,CASSLGEYDNSPLHF
-,-,TRBV4-2,TRBJ1-1,TGTGCCAGCAGCCAAGGGGGCCGGCAGAACACTGAAGCTTTCTTT,CASSQGGRQNTEAFF
TRBD1,-,TRBV7-3,TRBJ2-2,TGTGCCAGCAGCTTAAGATCCTGGACAGGGGGCCCCGGGGAGCTGTTTTTT,CASSLRSWTGGPGELFF
-,-,TRBV7-8,TRBJ1-1,TGTGCCAGCAGCCAACCTCGGGGTGGGGACACTGAAGCTTTCTTT,CASSQPRGGDTEAFF
TRBD2,-,TRBV4-1,TRBJ2-4,TGCGCCAGCAGCCAACCGACTAGCGGGGCCGCCAAAAACATTCAGTACTTC,CASSQPTSGAAKNIQYF
TRBD2,-,TRBV5-1,TRBJ2-3,TGCGCCAGCAGCCGCCGCGGACTAGCGAGCACAGATACGCAGTATTTT,CASSRRGLASTDTQYF
TRBD2,-,TRBV12-5,TRBJ2-7,TGTGCTAGTGGTTTGGTAGCGGGGTGGACCGCCTACGAGCAGTACTTC,CASGLVAGWTAYEQYF
TRBD1,once,TRBV19,TRBJ1-1,TGTGCCAGTGGCCACAGGGGGCTCGTAAACACTGAAGCTTTCTTT,CASGHRGLVNTEAFF
TRBD1,few,TRBV6-5,TRBJ2-7,TGTGCCAGCAGTTACTCGGGGACAGCAAACTACGAGCAGTACTTC,CASSYSGTANYEQYF
-,-,TRBV18,TRBJ1-2,TGTGCCAGCTCACCAGCAGGTAACACGGGCTACACCTTC,CASSPAGNTGYTF
TRBD2,once,TRBV6-5,TRBJ2-1,TGTGCCAGCAGTCTAGCGGGGTTTCGCCATGAGCAGTTCTTC,CASSLAGFRHEQFF
-,many,TRBV6-6,TRBJ1-1,TGTGCCAGCAGCCCGTTCACTGAAGCTTTCTTT,CASSPFTEAFF
TRBD1,once,TRBV27,TRBJ2-7,TGTGCCAGCAGTTTGGGGGACAGTTTAGGCTACGAGCAGTACTTC,CASSLGDSLGYEQYF
TRBD1,-,TRBV28,TRBJ2-3,TGTGCCAGCAGACAGCGCGGGACAGGGAGGACAGATACGCAGTATTTT,CASRQRGTGRTDTQYF
TRBD1,-,TRBV15,TRBJ2-7,TGTGCCACCAGCACTCCACAGGGGGCGCGGGAGCAGTACTTC,CATSTPQGAREQYF
-,-,TRBV18,TRBJ2-3,TGTGCCAGCTCACCAAAGACCCTACTAAGTACGCAGTATTTT,CASSPKTLLSTQYF
-,few,TRBV7-9,TRBJ2-7,TGTGCCAGCAGCTTAGTTGTCCTAACAGGGCAAACCTACGAGCAGTACTTC,CASSLVVLTGQTYEQYF
TRBD1,-,TRBV6-5,TRBJ2-7,TGTGCCAGCAGCCCGACAGGGTTTTTGGGCTACGAGCAGTACTTC,CASSPTGFLGYEQYF
-,-,TRBV11-2,TRBJ2-1,TGTGCCAGCAGCCTAGGTTCCACAGGGTACAATGAGCAGTTCTTC,CASSLGSTGYNEQFF
-,few,TRBV29-1,TRBJ1-2,TGCAGCTCCGTTGGGGGGGGTAAGGAATACAATGGCTACACCTTC,CSSVGGGKEYNGYTF
-,once,TRBV9,TRBJ2-1,TGTGCCAGCAGCGTAGGACAACACTCTCTCAATGAGCAGTTCTTC,CASSVGQHSLNEQFF
TRBD1,few,TRBV4-3,TRBJ2-7,TGCGCCAGCAGCCAGCAACCGGGACAGAACTACGAGCAGTACTTC,CASSQQPGQNYEQYF
TRBD1,-,TRBV7-2,TRBJ1-1,TGTGCCAGCAGCGTCGACAGGGGCAGTGAAGCTTTCTTT,CASSVDRGSEAFF
-,-,TRBV5-6,TRBJ1-2,TGTGCCAGCAGTTGGGAGGGACCCGGGTATGGCTACACCTTC,CASSWEGPGYGYTF